At least ten counts were recorded for the clone carrying this T cell receptor (beta chain). This specimen comes from a study of identical twins. TCRdb passed the 5' RACE reads through MiXCR, listing each CDR3 protein once. The sample holds fewer than 650,000 distinct CDR3 sequences; around 7.5% are singletons and the top ten take roughly 1.5%. This sample also belongs to another study, concerning yellow fever vaccine responses in identical twins.

The clonotype was recovered from a woman under 30 in good health. The sequencing sample was made of PBMCs.

This chain's CDR3 is CASSFRANTGELFF. CDR3 DNA: TGTGCCAGCAGTTTCAGGGCGAACACCGGGGAGCTGTTTTTT. The chain has TRBV28 and TRBJ2-2, with a tentative D call TRBD1 (5 bases). The CDR3 runs 14 residues. Per germline, CDR1 MDHEN and CDR2 SYDVKM. V was cut by 3 bases and J by 0 bases, with 5 bases left in between.